These T cell receptor beta chains were read from a single sample in a study of T cell responses to AZD1222 COVID-19 vaccine. Profiled with immunoSEQ multiplex PCR; TCRdb holds only in-frame clones, not every one. The repertoire holds about 100,000 clones, with approximately 86% as singletons. Sequences were derived from peripheral blood, sampled on day 0 of AZD1222 vaccination. Receptors were obtained from an adult in good health. CDR3s include the opening cysteine and the closing phenylalanine or tryptophan. Each record gives: clone size, D gene, V gene, J gene, CDR3 DNA, CDR3 protein. D genes are given only for firm matches. Rows give clone size only sometimes, using once, few, many, or a class for an expanded clone.

abundance: few; d_gene: TRBD2; v_gene: TRBV6-4; j_gene: TRBJ2-3; CDR3nt: TGTGCCAGCAGTGACGGACTAGCGGGCACAGATACGCAGTATTTT; CDR3aa: CASSDGLAGTDTQYF
abundance: -; d_gene: -; v_gene: TRBV28; j_gene: TRBJ1-4; CDR3nt: TGTGCCAGCAGTCTTGACAGAACTAATGAAAAACTGTTTTTT; CDR3aa: CASSLDRTNEKLFF
abundance: -; d_gene: TRBD1; v_gene: TRBV7-9; j_gene: TRBJ1-6; CDR3nt: TGTGCCAGCAGCCCTCCGGGACAGGGACCTTATAATTCACCCCTCCACTTT; CDR3aa: CASSPPGQGPYNSPLHF
abundance: -; d_gene: -; v_gene: TRBV28; j_gene: TRBJ2-1; CDR3nt: TGTGCCAGCAGTACCCAGACTAGCTCCTACAATGAGCAGTTCTTC; CDR3aa: CASSTQTSSYNEQFF
abundance: -; d_gene: -; v_gene: TRBV5-4; j_gene: TRBJ1-3; CDR3nt: TGTGCCAGCAGCTTCCGGGCGGACTTCTCTGGAAACACCATATATTTT; CDR3aa: CASSFRADFSGNTIYF
abundance: -; d_gene: -; v_gene: TRBV29-1; j_gene: TRBJ1-1; CDR3nt: TGCAGCGTTCTACCGTGGGGGGGGTACACTGAAGCTTTCTTT; CDR3aa: CSVLPWGGYTEAFF
abundance: -; d_gene: -; v_gene: TRBV2; j_gene: TRBJ1-5; CDR3nt: TGTGCCAGCAGGAAAGAAGATCAGCCCCAGCATTTT; CDR3aa: CASRKEDQPQHF
abundance: -; d_gene: -; v_gene: TRBV7-8; j_gene: TRBJ2-2; CDR3nt: TGTGCCAGCAGCTTAGATCTGGTCTCGGACACCGGGGAGCTGTTTTTT; CDR3aa: CASSLDLVSDTGELFF
abundance: -; d_gene: -; v_gene: TRBV7-2; j_gene: TRBJ1-5; CDR3nt: TGTGCCAGCAGCTTAGAACAGGGATCATACCAGCCCCAGCATTTT; CDR3aa: CASSLEQGSYQPQHF
abundance: -; d_gene: -; v_gene: TRBV7-8; j_gene: TRBJ2-2; CDR3nt: TGTGCCAGCAGCCTAACCGGGGAGCTGTTTTTT; CDR3aa: CASSLTGELFF
abundance: -; d_gene: TRBD2; v_gene: TRBV9; j_gene: TRBJ2-1; CDR3nt: TGTGCCAGCAGCCCATTTACTAGCGGGATCACCTACAATGAGCAGTTCTTC; CDR3aa: CASSPFTSGITYNEQFF
abundance: -; d_gene: -; v_gene: TRBV7-3; j_gene: TRBJ2-1; CDR3nt: TGTGCCAGCAGCCCAACCCTGAGCTCCTACAATGAGCAGTTCTTC; CDR3aa: CASSPTLSSYNEQFF
abundance: -; d_gene: -; v_gene: TRBV11-3; j_gene: TRBJ1-3; CDR3nt: TGTGCCAGCAGCCAAGGGGGCTCTGGAAACACCATATATTTT; CDR3aa: CASSQGGSGNTIYF
abundance: -; d_gene: -; v_gene: TRBV10-3; j_gene: TRBJ2-7; CDR3nt: TGTGCCATCAGTGAGAGACTACGGGGGGCGAGTGAGCAGTACTTC; CDR3aa: CAISERLRGASEQYF
abundance: -; d_gene: TRBD2; v_gene: TRBV11-2; j_gene: TRBJ2-3; CDR3nt: TGTGCCAGCAGCCCTATAGCGGGAGGGCCATTGGGCACAGATACGCAGTATTTT; CDR3aa: CASSPIAGGPLGTDTQYF
abundance: -; d_gene: -; v_gene: TRBV14; j_gene: TRBJ1-6; CDR3nt: TGTGCCAGCAGCATCACAGACAATTCACCCCTCCACTTT; CDR3aa: CASSITDNSPLHF
abundance: -; d_gene: -; v_gene: TRBV7-3; j_gene: TRBJ1-1; CDR3nt: TGTGCCAGCAGCCCCCAGGGGTGGACTGAAGCTTTCTTT; CDR3aa: CASSPQGWTEAFF
abundance: -; d_gene: -; v_gene: TRBV7-3; j_gene: TRBJ1-3; CDR3nt: TGTGCCAGCAGCTTACCCTCTGGAAACACCATATATTTT; CDR3aa: CASSLPSGNTIYF
abundance: -; d_gene: TRBD1; v_gene: TRBV7-2; j_gene: TRBJ2-1; CDR3nt: TGTGCCAGCAGCGACCGGGACAGGGTCAGCAATGAGCAGTTCTTC; CDR3aa: CASSDRDRVSNEQFF
abundance: -; d_gene: TRBD1; v_gene: TRBV27; j_gene: TRBJ1-1; CDR3nt: TGTGCCAGCACTGGACAGGGAAACACTGAAGCTTTCTTT; CDR3aa: CASTGQGNTEAFF
abundance: -; d_gene: TRBD1; v_gene: TRBV28; j_gene: TRBJ1-2; CDR3nt: TGTGCCAGCAGTACCTTTCGACAGGGGATGACCTATGGCTACACCTTC; CDR3aa: CASSTFRQGMTYGYTF
abundance: -; d_gene: -; v_gene: TRBV29-1; j_gene: TRBJ2-7; CDR3nt: TGCAGCGTTGAAGAGGCAGGACAGCAGTACTTC; CDR3aa: CSVEEAGQQYF
abundance: -; d_gene: -; v_gene: TRBV7-2; j_gene: TRBJ1-4; CDR3nt: TGTGCCAGCAGCAAACCGTCTGGGCCAACTAATGAAAAACTGTTTTTT; CDR3aa: CASSKPSGPTNEKLFF
abundance: -; d_gene: -; v_gene: TRBV5-8; j_gene: TRBJ1-5; CDR3nt: TGTGCCAGCAGCTTGGTTATTTTTACAGGGTCAGAACAGCCCCAGCATTTT; CDR3aa: CASSLVIFTGSEQPQHF
abundance: -; d_gene: -; v_gene: TRBV2; j_gene: TRBJ2-3; CDR3nt: TGTGCCAGCAGAAGAAGAGCAGGGGGCACAGATACGCAGTATTTT; CDR3aa: CASRRRAGGTDTQYF
abundance: -; d_gene: -; v_gene: TRBV10-3; j_gene: TRBJ2-7; CDR3nt: TGTGCCATCAGTGGGACTTTCTCCTACGAGCAGTACTTC; CDR3aa: CAISGTFSYEQYF
abundance: -; d_gene: -; v_gene: TRBV7-9; j_gene: TRBJ1-5; CDR3nt: TGTGCCAGCAGCTTGGGAGGGTACAATCAGCCCCAGCATTTT; CDR3aa: CASSLGGYNQPQHF
abundance: -; d_gene: -; v_gene: TRBV24-1; j_gene: TRBJ2-5; CDR3nt: TGTGCCACCAGTGATTCGTCTTTGGGTGGGGGAGAGACCCAGTACTTC; CDR3aa: CATSDSSLGGGETQYF
abundance: -; d_gene: TRBD2; v_gene: TRBV4-2; j_gene: TRBJ2-1; CDR3nt: TGTGCCAGCAGCCAAGATTTAAGGGAGACTAGCGGGAGTTACAATGAGCAGTTCTTC; CDR3aa: CASSQDLRETSGSYNEQFF
abundance: -; d_gene: TRBD2; v_gene: TRBV7-9; j_gene: TRBJ2-3; CDR3nt: TGTGCCAGCAGCCTGGGGTTTACTAGCGGTAGCACAGATACGCAGTATTTT; CDR3aa: CASSLGFTSGSTDTQYF
abundance: once; d_gene: -; v_gene: TRBV6-5; j_gene: TRBJ2-5; CDR3nt: TGTGCCAGCAGTTGGGGGCTGGGGGATGCGGAGACCCAGTACTTC; CDR3aa: CASSWGLGDAETQYF
abundance: -; d_gene: -; v_gene: TRBV30; j_gene: TRBJ1-2; CDR3nt: TGTGCCTGGAGTAGTGTGACGGATTACTTGATTGCTAACTATGGCTACACCTTC; CDR3aa: CAWSSVTDYLIANYGYTF
abundance: -; d_gene: -; v_gene: TRBV19; j_gene: TRBJ1-5; CDR3nt: TGTGCCAGTAGTATAACGCCCCCAGGGGCCTTTCAGCCCCAGCATTTT; CDR3aa: CASSITPPGAFQPQHF
abundance: -; d_gene: -; v_gene: TRBV19; j_gene: TRBJ1-5; CDR3nt: TGTGCCAGTAGTATCGGGGTCCTCAGACGAAGCAATCAGCCCCAGCATTTT; CDR3aa: CASSIGVLRRSNQPQHF
abundance: -; d_gene: -; v_gene: TRBV7-2; j_gene: TRBJ1-5; CDR3nt: TGTGCCAGCAGCCCCTGGGGGGGAGGGGATCAGCCCCAGCATTTT; CDR3aa: CASSPWGGGDQPQHF
abundance: -; d_gene: -; v_gene: TRBV19; j_gene: TRBJ1-5; CDR3nt: TGTGCCAGTACCAGGGACTCTCGGAAGGCTTATAGCAATCAGCCCCAGCATTTT; CDR3aa: CASTRDSRKAYSNQPQHF
abundance: -; d_gene: TRBD1; v_gene: TRBV3-1/TRBV3-2; j_gene: TRBJ2-7; CDR3nt: TGTGCCAGCAGCCAAGTTGGGACAGGGCCCTACGAGCAGTACTTC; CDR3aa: CASSQVGTGPYEQYF
abundance: -; d_gene: TRBD1; v_gene: TRBV15; j_gene: TRBJ1-4; CDR3nt: TGTGCCACCAGCAGCCGGGACAGGGGTGAAAAACTGTTTTTT; CDR3aa: CATSSRDRGEKLFF
abundance: -; d_gene: -; v_gene: TRBV19; j_gene: TRBJ1-1; CDR3nt: TGTGCCAGTAGTTCGACGGTGAACACTGAAGCTTTCTTT; CDR3aa: CASSSTVNTEAFF
abundance: -; d_gene: -; v_gene: TRBV9; j_gene: TRBJ1-3; CDR3nt: TGTGCCAGCAGCGCCCGGGGTTTTGGAAACACCATATATTTT; CDR3aa: CASSARGFGNTIYF
abundance: -; d_gene: -; v_gene: TRBV7-9; j_gene: TRBJ2-7; CDR3nt: TGTGCCAGCAGCTCGACCTCCTTTCCCCACGAGCAGTACTTC; CDR3aa: CASSSTSFPHEQYF
abundance: -; d_gene: TRBD1; v_gene: TRBV10-3; j_gene: TRBJ1-2; CDR3nt: TGTGCCGTCACACCGGGACAGAACTATGGCTACACCTTC; CDR3aa: CAVTPGQNYGYTF
abundance: -; d_gene: -; v_gene: TRBV28; j_gene: TRBJ1-2; CDR3nt: TGTGCCAGCAATATCCGGGGCTATGGCTACACCTTC; CDR3aa: CASNIRGYGYTF
abundance: -; d_gene: -; v_gene: TRBV3-1/TRBV3-2; j_gene: TRBJ2-2; CDR3nt: TGTGCCAGCAGCCCCCCCTGGGGGAACACCGGGGAGCTGTTTTTT; CDR3aa: CASSPPWGNTGELFF